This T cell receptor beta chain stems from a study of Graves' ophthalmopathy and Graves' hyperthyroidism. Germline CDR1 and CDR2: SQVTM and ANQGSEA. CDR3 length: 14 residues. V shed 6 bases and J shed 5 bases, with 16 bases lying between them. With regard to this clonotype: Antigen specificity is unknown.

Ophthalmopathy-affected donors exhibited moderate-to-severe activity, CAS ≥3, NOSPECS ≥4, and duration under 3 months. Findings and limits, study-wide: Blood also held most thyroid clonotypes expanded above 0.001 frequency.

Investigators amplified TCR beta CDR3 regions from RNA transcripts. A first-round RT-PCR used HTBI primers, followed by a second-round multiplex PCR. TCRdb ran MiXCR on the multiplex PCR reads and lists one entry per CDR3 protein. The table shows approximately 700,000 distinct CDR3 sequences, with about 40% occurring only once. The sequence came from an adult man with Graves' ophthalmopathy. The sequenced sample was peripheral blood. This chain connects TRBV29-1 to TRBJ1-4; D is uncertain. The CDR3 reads CSVRTPAYNEKLFF. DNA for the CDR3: TGCAGCGTCCGTACACCGGCCTACAATGAAAAACTGTTTTTT. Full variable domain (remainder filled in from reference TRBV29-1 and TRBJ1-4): SAVISQKPSRDICQRGTSLTIQCQVDSQVTMMFWYRQQPGQSLTLIATANQGSEATYESGFVIDKFPISRPNLTFSTLTVSNMSPEDSSIYLCSVRTPAYNEKLFFGSGTQLSVL.